The source of this T cell receptor beta chain is a study of radiotherapy plus CTLA-4 blockade in lung cancer. The overall study: Objective responses were recorded in roughly 17% of patients, with disease control recorded in 25% to 35%.

Turning to this clone: The antigen is undetermined.

Germline CDR1 reads MNHNY; CDR2 reads SVGAGI (reference sequence). Trimming took off 6 bases at V and 1 base at J, with 10 bases between the two ends. The CDR3 is 13 residues long. Generated by immunoSEQ multiplex PCR, the TCRdb table keeps only in-frame clones and is missing some. The data contain 120,000 or so clones, about 83% of them seen just once; the ten biggest clones take up around 4.8%. Study findings and constraints: Peripheral blood showed expansion of tumor-derived TCR clones after radiotherapy and ipilimumab. Per reports, early blood T cell clone dynamics, plus interferon-beta, forecast response most strongly.

The sequence came from a human donor with non-small cell lung cancer who had a partial response to radiotherapy plus ipilimumab. The chain couples TRBV6-6 to TRBJ2-7; no clear D. The sequences come from peripheral blood, collected from a patient treated with radiotherapy plus ipilimumab. CDR3 loop: CASSLDFSYEQYF. Here the CDR3 DNA reads TGTGCCAGCAGCCTCGACTTTTCCTACGAGCAGTACTTC.